A selection of T cell receptor beta chains follows, all from one sample in a study of memory CD4+ T cells and cytomegalovirus serostatus. The protocol was immunoSEQ multiplex PCR, while the TCRdb copy is restricted to in-frame clones and leaves out a portion. The profile shows 50,000 or so clones, roughly 80% of them singletons. Sequenced material: memory CD4+ T cells from blood. All receptors derive from an adult in good health and CMV-seronegative. CDR3s include the opening cysteine and the closing phenylalanine or tryptophan. The D gene is left open where the match is weak. The size of a clone is reported for some rows only, either as once, few or many, or as a class for expanded clones.

V gene	D gene	J gene	clone size	CDR3 DNA	CDR3 protein
TRBV2	NA	TRBJ2-5	NA	TGTGCCAGCAGCGCCCGTACAGGGTCGGGGGAGACCCAGTACTTC	CASSARTGSGETQYF
TRBV18	NA	TRBJ1-2	few	TGTGCCAGCTCACCGGGCCCTGGCTACACCTTC	CASSPGPGYTF
TRBV25-1	TRBD1	TRBJ1-4	NA	TGTGCCAGCAGTGGCAGGGACAGACCAACTAATGAAAAACTGTTTTTT	CASSGRDRPTNEKLFF
TRBV7-9	NA	TRBJ2-5	NA	TGTGCCAGCAGCTTCGGCGGAAACCTCCAAGAGACCCAGTACTTC	CASSFGGNLQETQYF
TRBV5-4	NA	TRBJ1-4	NA	TGTGCCAGCAGCTTGGATATCGGGGAAAAACTGTTTTTT	CASSLDIGEKLFF
TRBV30	NA	TRBJ1-5	NA	TGTGCCTGGAGCCCGGGCGGCCCCGGGCAGCCCCAGCATTTT	CAWSPGGPGQPQHF
TRBV5-5	NA	TRBJ1-2	NA	TGTGCCAGCAGCTTAGGAAATCCAGGGAGCGGCTACACCTTC	CASSLGNPGSGYTF
TRBV29-1	NA	TRBJ1-4	NA	TGCAGCGTTGAGATGGGGGGCTTAGGACTGTTTTTT	CSVEMGGLGLFF
TRBV7-3	NA	TRBJ2-3	once	TGTGCCAGCAGCTTACTCGGCACAGATACGCAGTATTTT	CASSLLGTDTQYF
TRBV18	NA	TRBJ1-6	NA	TGTGCCAGCTCACCACGGGTGAAGTCCGAGGGGCCACCCCTCCACTTT	CASSPRVKSEGPPLHF
TRBV29-1	TRBD2	TRBJ2-7	NA	TGCAGCGTTGAAGCGGGACTAGCGGGAGGAGGCGAGCAGTACTTC	CSVEAGLAGGGEQYF
TRBV19	TRBD2	TRBJ2-3	NA	TGTGCCAGTAGTATAGATCGGGGGGAGAGCACAGATACGCAGTATTTT	CASSIDRGESTDTQYF
TRBV7-2	TRBD2	TRBJ2-5	NA	TGTGCCAGCTCCAGGGCGGGGGGGAGGTCGGAGACCCAGTACTTC	CASSRAGGRSETQYF
TRBV14	NA	TRBJ2-5	NA	TGTGCCAGCAGCCTATTCCAGGGGGGCGGAGAGACCCAGTACTTC	CASSLFQGGGETQYF
TRBV13	NA	TRBJ1-1	NA	TGTGCCAGCAGCCCACGCCCGGGCGCTGAAGCTTTCTTT	CASSPRPGAEAFF
TRBV28	TRBD1	TRBJ2-5	NA	TGTGCCAGCAGCCGAGGGGGCCGGGAGACCCAGTACTTC	CASSRGGRETQYF
TRBV5-1	NA	TRBJ1-6	NA	TGCGCCAGCAGCTTGAATGGGGAGGTGAATTCACCCCTCCACTTT	CASSLNGEVNSPLHF
TRBV4-1	TRBD1	TRBJ2-7	NA	TGCGCCAGCAGCCAAGGGACAGGGGAAACCTACGAGCAGTACTTC	CASSQGTGETYEQYF
TRBV27	TRBD2	TRBJ2-2	once	TGTGCCAGCAGTTTAGAGTCAGTAGCGGGAGGGGCCGGGGAGCTGTTTTTT	CASSLESVAGGAGELFF
TRBV4-1	TRBD2	TRBJ2-1	NA	TGCGCCAGCAGCCAAGCGTCCCTAGCGGGGGGGTATGAGCAGTTCTTC	CASSQASLAGGYEQFF
TRBV28	NA	TRBJ1-4	NA	TGTGCCAGCAGCCCGGGAGGGAGCAGCTTTATGGATGAAAAACTGTTTTTT	CASSPGGSSFMDEKLFF
TRBV15	TRBD2	TRBJ2-7	NA	TGTGCCACCAGCAGAGCTAAGCGGGACGGTATGGAGCAGTACTTC	CATSRAKRDGMEQYF
TRBV9	TRBD2	TRBJ2-1	NA	TGTGCCAGCAGCTCAGGGACTAGAGACAATGAGCAGTTCTTC	CASSSGTRDNEQFF
TRBV19	TRBD1	TRBJ1-5	NA	TGTGCCAGTAGTTCGGGACAGGGAAATAACCAGCCCCAGCATTTT	CASSSGQGNNQPQHF
TRBV28	NA	TRBJ1-5	NA	TGTGCCAGCACCCAAATAGGACAGCAATATAGCAATCAGCCCCAGCATTTT	CASTQIGQQYSNQPQHF
TRBV6-6	TRBD1	TRBJ1-1	NA	TGTGCCAGCAGTAGGCACCCACAGGGGGCCAACACTGAAGCTTTCTTT	CASSRHPQGANTEAFF
TRBV5-4	TRBD1	TRBJ1-2	NA	TGTGCCAGCAGCAAAGGACAGGATAACTATGGCTACACCTTC	CASSKGQDNYGYTF
TRBV10-3	NA	TRBJ2-3	NA	TGTGCCATCAGTGAGTCGGGTGACAGTTTAGATACGCAGTATTTT	CAISESGDSLDTQYF
TRBV18	TRBD1	TRBJ2-2	NA	TGTGCCAGCTCACCGGCTACAGGGGAAACCGGGGAGCTGTTTTTT	CASSPATGETGELFF
TRBV5-1	TRBD2	TRBJ2-5	NA	TGCGCCAGCAGAGTAGCGGGTGGAGTGGGGCAAGAGACCCAGTACTTC	CASRVAGGVGQETQYF
TRBV2	NA	TRBJ2-3	NA	TGTGCCAGCAGTGAAGCTGATACGCAGTATTTT	CASSEADTQYF
TRBV18	NA	TRBJ2-7	NA	TGTGCCAGCTCACCACTAGTGCAGGGTCATGTAAACGAGCAGTACTTC	CASSPLVQGHVNEQYF
TRBV12-5	TRBD1	TRBJ1-2	NA	TGTGCTAGTGGTTTTCGGACAGGGGGCACAAACTATGGCTACACCTTC	CASGFRTGGTNYGYTF
TRBV19	NA	TRBJ2-7	NA	TGTGCCAGTACCCTTAGGGCTAGCGAGACTTACGAGCAGTACTTC	CASTLRASETYEQYF
TRBV9	NA	TRBJ1-2	NA	TGTGCCAGCAGCGGGAACTCGGGTGGCTACACCTTC	CASSGNSGGYTF
TRBV19	TRBD1	TRBJ2-7	NA	TGTGCCACCCCTCTTATGGGTTCGGACAGGGGTATACACGAGCAGTACTTC	CATPLMGSDRGIHEQYF
TRBV5-6	NA	TRBJ1-4	NA	TGTGCCAGCAGCTTAGGGGAGTCAGGTGAAAAACTGTTTTTT	CASSLGESGEKLFF
TRBV6-5	TRBD1	TRBJ1-5	NA	TGTGCCAGCAGTCAGGGGGTTCTACAGCCCCAGCATTTT	CASSQGVLQPQHF
TRBV19	NA	TRBJ1-1	NA	TGTGCCAGTAGTATGGTACAGGGAGGGACTGAAGCTTTCTTT	CASSMVQGGTEAFF
TRBV10-3	NA	TRBJ2-4	NA	TGTGCCATCAGCGGGAGACAGGGAGGGAGAGAAGGGGCCAAAAACATTCAGTACTTC	CAISGRQGGREGAKNIQYF
TRBV5-4	NA	TRBJ1-2	NA	TGTGCCAGCAGCTTGGTACCGAAAGAGAACTATGGCTACACCTTC	CASSLVPKENYGYTF
TRBV9	NA	TRBJ1-6	NA	TGTGCCAGCAGCCCCCGATGGGGTTCACCCCTCCACTTT	CASSPRWGSPLHF